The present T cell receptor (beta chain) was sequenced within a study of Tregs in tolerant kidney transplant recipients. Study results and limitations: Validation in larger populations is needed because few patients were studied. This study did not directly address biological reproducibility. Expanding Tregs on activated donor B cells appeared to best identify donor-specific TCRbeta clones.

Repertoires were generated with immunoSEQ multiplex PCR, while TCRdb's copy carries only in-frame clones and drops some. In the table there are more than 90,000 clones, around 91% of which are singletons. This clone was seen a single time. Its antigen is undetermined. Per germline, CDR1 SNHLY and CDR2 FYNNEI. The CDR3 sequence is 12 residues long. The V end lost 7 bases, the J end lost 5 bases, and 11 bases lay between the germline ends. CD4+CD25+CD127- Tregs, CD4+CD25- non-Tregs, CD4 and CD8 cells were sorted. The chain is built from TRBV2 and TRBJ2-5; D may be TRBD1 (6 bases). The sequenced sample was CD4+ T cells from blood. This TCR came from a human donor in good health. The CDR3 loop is CASNRERETQYF. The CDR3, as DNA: TGTGCCAGCAACAGGGAGAGGGAGACCCAGTACTTC.